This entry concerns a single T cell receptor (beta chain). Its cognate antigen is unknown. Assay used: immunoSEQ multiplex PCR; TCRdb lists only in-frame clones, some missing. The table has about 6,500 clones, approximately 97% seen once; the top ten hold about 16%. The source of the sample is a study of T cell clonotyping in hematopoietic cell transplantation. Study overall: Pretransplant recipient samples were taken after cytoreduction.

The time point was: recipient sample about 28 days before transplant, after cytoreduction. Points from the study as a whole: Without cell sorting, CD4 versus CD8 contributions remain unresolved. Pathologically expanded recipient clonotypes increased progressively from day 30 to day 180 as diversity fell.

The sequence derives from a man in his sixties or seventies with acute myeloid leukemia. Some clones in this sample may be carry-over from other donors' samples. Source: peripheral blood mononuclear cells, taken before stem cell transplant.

The CDR3 spells CASSEWGRERDEQYF. The DNA of the CDR3 is TGTGCCAGCAGTGAATGGGGCAGGGAACGTGACGAGCAGTACTTC. This chain joins TRBV25-1 and TRBJ2-7, with a weak D call TRBD1 (5 bases). Per the germline V gene, CDR1 is MGHDK and CDR2 is SYGVNS. Trimming removed 1 base from V and 5 bases from J, with 15 bases in between. CDR3 length equals 15 residues.